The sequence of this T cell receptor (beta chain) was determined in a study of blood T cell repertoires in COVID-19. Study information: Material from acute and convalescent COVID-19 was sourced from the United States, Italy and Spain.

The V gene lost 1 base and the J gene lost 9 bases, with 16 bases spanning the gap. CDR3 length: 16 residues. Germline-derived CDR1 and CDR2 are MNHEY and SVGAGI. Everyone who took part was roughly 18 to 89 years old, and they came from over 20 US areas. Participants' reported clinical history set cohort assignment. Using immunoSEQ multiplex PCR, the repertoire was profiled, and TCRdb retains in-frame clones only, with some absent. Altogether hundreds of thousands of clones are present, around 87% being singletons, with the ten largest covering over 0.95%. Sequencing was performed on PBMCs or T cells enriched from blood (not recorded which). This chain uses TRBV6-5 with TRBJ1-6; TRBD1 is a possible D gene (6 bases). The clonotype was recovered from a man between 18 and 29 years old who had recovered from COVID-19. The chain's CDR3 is CASSYFWGRGSSPLHF. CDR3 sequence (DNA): TGTGCCAGCAGTTACTTTTGGGGCAGGGGAAGTTCACCCCTCCACTTT.